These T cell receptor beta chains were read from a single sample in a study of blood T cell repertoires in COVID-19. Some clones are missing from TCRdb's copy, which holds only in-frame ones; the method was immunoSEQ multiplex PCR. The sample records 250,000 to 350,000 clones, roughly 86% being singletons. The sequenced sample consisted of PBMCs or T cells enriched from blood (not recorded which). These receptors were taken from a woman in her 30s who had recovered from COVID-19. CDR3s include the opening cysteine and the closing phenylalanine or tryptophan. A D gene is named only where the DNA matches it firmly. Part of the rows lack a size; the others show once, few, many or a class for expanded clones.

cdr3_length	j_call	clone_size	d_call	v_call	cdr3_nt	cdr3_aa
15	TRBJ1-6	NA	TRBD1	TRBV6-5	TGTGCCAGCAACCTAGGACAGGGTGATAATTCACCCCTCCACTTT	CASNLGQGDNSPLHF
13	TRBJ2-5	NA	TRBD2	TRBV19	TGTGCCAGTAGTACAGGACTAGGGGAGACCCAGTACTTC	CASSTGLGETQYF
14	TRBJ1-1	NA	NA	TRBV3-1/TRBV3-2	TGTGCCAGCAGCCTTCCGGCCCAGGGGACTGAAGCTTTCTTT	CASSLPAQGTEAFF
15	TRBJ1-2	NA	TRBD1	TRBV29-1	TGCAGCGTTGAGGCTTCGGACAGGGGAATCTATGGCTACACCTTC	CSVEASDRGIYGYTF
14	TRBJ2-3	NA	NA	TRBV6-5	TGTGCCAGCAGCCGAGGGTCCTATACAGATACGCAGTATTTT	CASSRGSYTDTQYF
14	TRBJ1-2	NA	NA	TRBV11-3	TGTGCCAACCCTACTCAGGGTAGGGACTATGGCTACACCTTC	CANPTQGRDYGYTF
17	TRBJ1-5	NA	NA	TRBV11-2	TGTGCCAGCAGCTCCGGACATCCCAAAGGGGAATCACAGGCCCAGCATTTT	CASSSGHPKGESQAQHF
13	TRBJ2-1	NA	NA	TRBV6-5	TGTGCCAGTGGGGGGAGCTCCTACAATGAGCAGTTCTTC	CASGGSSYNEQFF
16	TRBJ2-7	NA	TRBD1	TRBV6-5	TGTGCCAGCAGTTACACAGGACAGGGGGCCGCCTACGAGCAGTACTTC	CASSYTGQGAAYEQYF
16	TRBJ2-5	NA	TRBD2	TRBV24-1	TGTGCCACCAGTGATACTAGGGCTCGAGCGGGGGAGACCCAGTACTTC	CATSDTRARAGETQYF
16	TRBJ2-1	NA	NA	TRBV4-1	TGCGCCAGCAGCCTTCCCGCGGGCGGTGGGTACAATGAGCAGTTCTTC	CASSLPAGGGYNEQFF
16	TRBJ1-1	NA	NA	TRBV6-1	TGTGCCAGCAGTGAACCCTGGGAGGGAGTAAGCACTGAAGCTTTCTTT	CASSEPWEGVSTEAFF
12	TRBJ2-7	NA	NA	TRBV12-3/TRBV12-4	TGTGCCAGCAGTTTAAACAGGTACGAGCAGTACTTC	CASSLNRYEQYF
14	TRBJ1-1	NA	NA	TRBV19	TGTGCCAGTAGTCCGCGGAGGGTGAACACTGAAGCTTTCTTT	CASSPRRVNTEAFF
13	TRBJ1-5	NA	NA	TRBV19	TGTGCCAGTAGTAGTCAGGGAAATCAGCCCCAGCATTTT	CASSSQGNQPQHF
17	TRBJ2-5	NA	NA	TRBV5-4	TGTGCCAGCAGCTTAAGGGGAGCGGGCGTTTACCAAGAGACCCAGTACTTC	CASSLRGAGVYQETQYF
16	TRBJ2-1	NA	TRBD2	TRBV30	TGTGCCTGGAGTGGTTTTAGTAGCGGGGGGCCGCGGGGGCAGTTCTTC	CAWSGFSSGGPRGQFF
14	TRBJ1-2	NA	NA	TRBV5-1	TGCGCCAGCAAACTTGCGGGGATTGACTATGGCTACACCTTC	CASKLAGIDYGYTF
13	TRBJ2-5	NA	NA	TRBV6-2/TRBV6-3	TGTGCCAGCAGTTCCCGGGTCGTTGAGACCCAGTACTTC	CASSSRVVETQYF
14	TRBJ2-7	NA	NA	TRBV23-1	TGCGCCAGCAGTCAATCGTCGCAGGGCCACGAGCAGTACTTC	CASSQSSQGHEQYF
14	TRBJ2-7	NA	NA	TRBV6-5	TGTGCCAGCAGCCTAGAGGAAGACAGCAACGAGCAGTACTTC	CASSLEEDSNEQYF
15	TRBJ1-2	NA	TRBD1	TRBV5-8	TGTGCCAGCAGCTGGAGACAGGGGAAGGTCTATGGCTACACCTTC	CASSWRQGKVYGYTF
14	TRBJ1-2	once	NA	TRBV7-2	TGTGCCAGCAGCCTAACAGTGGACACCTATGGCTACACCTTC	CASSLTVDTYGYTF
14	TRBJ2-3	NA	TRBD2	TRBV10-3	TGTGCCATCAGGGGGCAGCGGGGGACAGATACGCAGTATTTT	CAIRGQRGTDTQYF
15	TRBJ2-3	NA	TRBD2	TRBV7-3	TGTGCCAGCAGCGATACTAGCGGGGGGGCCGGTACGCAGTATTTT	CASSDTSGGAGTQYF
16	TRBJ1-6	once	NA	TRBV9	TGTGCCAGCAGCGTGGGGGCAAGCTCCTATAATTCACCCCTCCACTTT	CASSVGASSYNSPLHF
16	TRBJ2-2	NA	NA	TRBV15	TGTGCCACCAGCAAGTTCGAGGGCGCAATCACCGGGGAGCTGTTTTTT	CATSKFEGAITGELFF
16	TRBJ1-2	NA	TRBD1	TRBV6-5	TGTGCCAGCAGTTACCATGGACAGGAGAACCTCTATGGCTACACCTTC	CASSYHGQENLYGYTF
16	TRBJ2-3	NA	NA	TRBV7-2	TGTGCCAGCAGCTTAGCTTTCCCCGCAGACACAGATACGCAGTATTTT	CASSLAFPADTDTQYF
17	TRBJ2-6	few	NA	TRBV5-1	TGCGCCAGCGTCCGGGGGGCAGCCCAGCCTGGGGCCAACGTCCTGACTTTC	CASVRGAAQPGANVLTF
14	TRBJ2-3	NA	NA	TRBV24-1	TGTGCCACCAGTGACCCGTCTAGCACAGATACGCAGTATTTT	CATSDPSSTDTQYF
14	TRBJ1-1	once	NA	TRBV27	TGTGCCAGCAGTTCACAGGGTGCGAACACTGAAGCTTTCTTT	CASSSQGANTEAFF
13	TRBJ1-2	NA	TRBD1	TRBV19	TGTGCCAGTAGGGCAGGGGGCAACTATGGCTACACCTTC	CASRAGGNYGYTF
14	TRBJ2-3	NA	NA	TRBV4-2	TGTGCCAGCAGCCAAGAAATCCTCACAGATACGCAGTATTTT	CASSQEILTDTQYF
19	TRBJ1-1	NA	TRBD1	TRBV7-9	TGTGCCAGCAGCTCCCCGGGACAGGGGTCGGATTGGAGGAACACTGAAGCTTTCTTT	CASSSPGQGSDWRNTEAFF
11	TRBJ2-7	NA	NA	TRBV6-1	TGTGCCAGCAGTACCTTCCGGGACATGTACTTC	CASSTFRDMYF
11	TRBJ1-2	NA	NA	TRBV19	TGTGCCAGTATGCGCGGCTATGGCTACACCTTC	CASMRGYGYTF
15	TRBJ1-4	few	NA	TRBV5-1	TGCGCCAGCAGCATGGGGTTCGGAACTAATGAAAAACTGTTTTTT	CASSMGFGTNEKLFF
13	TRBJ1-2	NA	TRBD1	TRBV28	TGTGCCAGCAGTTCCCGGGACAGCTATGGCTACACCTTC	CASSSRDSYGYTF
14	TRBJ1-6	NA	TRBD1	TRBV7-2	TGTGCCAGCAGCTTAGACAGGGGTAATTCACCCCTCCACTTT	CASSLDRGNSPLHF
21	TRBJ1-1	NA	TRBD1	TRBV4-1	TGCGCCAGCAGCCAAGGGCCAATGCTAGGACAGGGATTGAGGGAACGCACTGAAGCTTTCTTT	CASSQGPMLGQGLRERTEAFF